The 7 T cell receptor beta chains in this list originate from one sample, sequenced in a study of OX40 agonist ivuxolimab in advanced cancers. Library preparation was by the immunoSEQ multiplex PCR assay. This immuneACCESS table, as held by TCRdb, lists in-frame sequences with V and J called but not all clones. Of the missing ones, under half trace to an unresolved V gene in checked studies; the others have no known cause. For this sample the table gives 78,000 or so clones, of which roughly 85% were detected only once. The top ten constitute under 20% of the sample. Sample: CD4+ or CD8+ T cells sorted from blood, taken in a trial of the OX40 agonist ivuxolimab. The origin of the receptors is an adult with an advanced solid tumor such as melanoma, head and neck, liver or kidney cancer.

The chain is built from TRBV27 and TRBJ2-7; D is possibly TRBD2 (5 bases). The V end was cut by 6 bases, the J end by 2 bases, with 8 bases between. CDR1 is MNHEY, CDR2 SMNVEV, per germline (reference sequence). The CDR3 is made up of 12 amino acids. Here the CDR3 reads CASRGGPYEQYF. Here the CDR3 DNA reads TGTGCCAGCAGGGGCGGGCCCTACGAGCAGTACTTC.

This CDR3 is CASSLGTGQGNNEQFF. Written as DNA, the CDR3 is TGTGCCAGCAGCTTGGGGACCGGGCAGGGGAATAATGAGCAGTTCTTC. V is TRBV5-4 and J is TRBJ2-1, with D possibly TRBD1 on 6 matching bases. Trimming cost V 0 bases and J 7 bases, with 17 bases left between them. From germline, CDR1 is SGHNT and CDR2 YYREEE (reference sequence). The CDR3 runs to 16 residues.

This clone was seen a handful of times. The J gene is TRBJ1-2, the V gene TRBV6-1; D gene unclear. Trimming stripped 3 bases from V and 8 bases from J, with 10 bases between. The CDR3 length is 12 residues. The germline CDR1 and CDR2 sequences are MNHNS and SASEGT. DNA of the CDR3: TGTGCCAGCAGTGAGATCGCCAGGGGCTACACCTTC. It yields the protein CASSEIARGYTF.

The gene calls are TRBV6-1 and TRBJ2-2; no definite D call. Germline V gives CDR1 MNHNS, CDR2 SASEGT. The CDR3 has 16 residues. The V and J ends lost 2 bases and 4 bases respectively, with 14 bases between them. The CDR3 reads CASSELNIGATGELFF. DNA for the CDR3: TGTGCCAGCAGTGAACTGAACATCGGTGCCACCGGGGAGCTGTTTTTT.

This clone was seen just once. V is TRBV6-5 and J is TRBJ2-7; D is undetermined. The CDR3 is 16 amino acids. Trimming cost V 0 bases and J 2 bases, with 14 bases left between them. Germline V gene data show CDR1 as MNHEY and CDR2 as SVGAGI. The CDR3 DNA reads TGTGCCAGCAGTTACTCCCCGGGCAGCCCCACCTACGAGCAGTACTTC. The encoded protein is CASSYSPGSPTYEQYF.

CDR3 in amino acids: CASSPRGAEPYEQYF. CDR3 coding DNA: TGTGCCAGCAGTCCACGCGGGGCTGAGCCCTACGAGCAGTACTTC. The chain carries TRBV27 and TRBJ2-5; weak D call: TRBD2 (6 bases). The J call may be mistaken, given a closer DNA end match to TRBJ2-7. This CDR3 has 15 amino acids. Germline V gene sequence: CDR1 MNHEY, CDR2 SMNVEV (reference sequence).

The chain employs TRBV6-5 and TRBJ2-7; D gene uncertain. Germline CDR1 reads MNHEY; CDR2 reads SVGAGI. This CDR3 has 11 amino acids. V gave up 6 bases and J gave up 3 bases, with 6 bases separating them. For the CDR3, the DNA is TGTGCCAGCAGCCAGAACTACGAGCAGTACTTC. Translating gives CASSQNYEQYF.